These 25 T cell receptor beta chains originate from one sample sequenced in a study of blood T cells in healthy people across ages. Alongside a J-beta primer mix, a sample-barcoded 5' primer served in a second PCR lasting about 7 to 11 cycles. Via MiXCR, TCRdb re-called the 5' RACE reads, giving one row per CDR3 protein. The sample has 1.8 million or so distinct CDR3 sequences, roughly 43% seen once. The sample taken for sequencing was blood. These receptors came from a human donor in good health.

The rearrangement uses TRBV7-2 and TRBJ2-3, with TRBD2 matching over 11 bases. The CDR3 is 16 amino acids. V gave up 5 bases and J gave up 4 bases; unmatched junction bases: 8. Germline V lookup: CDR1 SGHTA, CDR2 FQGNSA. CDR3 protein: CASSLLGLAVPDTQYF. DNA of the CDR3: TGTGCCAGCAGCCTCTTGGGACTAGCGGTACCAGATACGCAGTATTTT.

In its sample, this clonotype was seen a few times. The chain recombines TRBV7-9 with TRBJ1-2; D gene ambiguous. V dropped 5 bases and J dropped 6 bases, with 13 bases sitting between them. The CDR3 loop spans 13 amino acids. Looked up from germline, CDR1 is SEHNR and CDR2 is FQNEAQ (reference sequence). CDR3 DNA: TGTGCCAGCAGCCCTAGCGCACATGATGGCTACACCTTC. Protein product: CASSPSAHDGYTF.

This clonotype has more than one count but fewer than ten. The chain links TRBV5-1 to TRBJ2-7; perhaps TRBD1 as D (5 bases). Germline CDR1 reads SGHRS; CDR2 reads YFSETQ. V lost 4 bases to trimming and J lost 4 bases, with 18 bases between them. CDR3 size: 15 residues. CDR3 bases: TGCGCCAGCAGCGCCAGGGAAAGGGGTCGGTACGAGCAGTACTTC. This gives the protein CASSARERGRYEQYF.

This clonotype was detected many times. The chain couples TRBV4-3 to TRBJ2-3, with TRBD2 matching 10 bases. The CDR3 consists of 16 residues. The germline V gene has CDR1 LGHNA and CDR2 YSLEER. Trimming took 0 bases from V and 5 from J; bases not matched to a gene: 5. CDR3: CASSQEERGGGDTQYF. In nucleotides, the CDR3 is TGCGCCAGCAGCCAAGAAGAGCGGGGGGGCGGAGATACGCAGTATTTT.

The CDR3 loop is CASSRAGTGAFF. DNA of the CDR3: TGTGCCAGCAGTCGGGCCGGGACTGGGGCTTTCTTT. The chain joins TRBV6-5 to TRBJ1-1; D might be TRBD1 (5 bases). The CDR3 is 12 residues long. V shed 5 bases and J shed 11 bases, with 15 bases lying between them. The germline V gene encodes CDR1 MNHEY and CDR2 SVGAGI.

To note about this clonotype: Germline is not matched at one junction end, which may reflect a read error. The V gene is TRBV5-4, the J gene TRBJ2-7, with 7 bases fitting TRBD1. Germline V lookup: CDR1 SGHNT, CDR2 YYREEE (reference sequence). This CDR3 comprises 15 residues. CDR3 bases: TGCGCCAGCAGCTTAGACACAGGGGCGATTGAGGAGCAGTACTTC. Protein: CASSLDTGAIEEQYF. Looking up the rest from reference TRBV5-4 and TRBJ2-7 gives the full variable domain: ETGVTQSPTHLIKTRGQQVTLRCSSQSGHNTVSWYQQALGQGPQFIFQYYREEENGRGNFPPRFSGLQFPNYSSELNVNALELDDSALYLCASSLDTGAIEEQYFGPGTRLTVT.

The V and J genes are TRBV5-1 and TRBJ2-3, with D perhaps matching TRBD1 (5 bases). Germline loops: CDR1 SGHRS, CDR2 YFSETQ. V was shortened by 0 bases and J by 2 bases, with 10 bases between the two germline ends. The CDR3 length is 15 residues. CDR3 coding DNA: TGCGCCAGCAGCTTGGCACAGGCGTACACAGATACGCAGTATTTT. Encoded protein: CASSLAQAYTDTQYF.

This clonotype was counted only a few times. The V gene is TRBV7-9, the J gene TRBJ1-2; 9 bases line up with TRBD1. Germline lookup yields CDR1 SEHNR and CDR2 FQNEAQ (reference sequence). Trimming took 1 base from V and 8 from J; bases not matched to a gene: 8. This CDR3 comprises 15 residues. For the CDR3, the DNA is TGTGCCAGCAGCTTAGAAGCACAGGGGGCGGAAGGCTACACCTTC. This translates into CASSLEAQGAEGYTF.

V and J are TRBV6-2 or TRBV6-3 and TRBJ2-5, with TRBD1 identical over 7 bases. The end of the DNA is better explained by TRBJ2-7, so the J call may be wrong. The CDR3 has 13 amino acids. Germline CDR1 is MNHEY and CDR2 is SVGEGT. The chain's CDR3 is CAHSVTGAHEQYF. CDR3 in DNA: TGTGCCCATTCGGTAACAGGGGCACACGAGCAGTACTTC.

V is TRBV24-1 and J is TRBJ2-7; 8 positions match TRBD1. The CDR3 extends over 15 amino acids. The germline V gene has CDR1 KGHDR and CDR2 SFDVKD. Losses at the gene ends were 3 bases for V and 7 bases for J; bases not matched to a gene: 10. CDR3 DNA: TGTGCCACCAGTGATACGGACAGGGTCTACAATGAGCAGTACTTC. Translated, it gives CATSDTDRVYNEQYF.

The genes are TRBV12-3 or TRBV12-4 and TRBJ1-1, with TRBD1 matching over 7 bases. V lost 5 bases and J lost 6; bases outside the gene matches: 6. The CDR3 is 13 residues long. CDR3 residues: CASSPTGVAEAFF. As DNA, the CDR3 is TGTGCCAGCAGTCCTACAGGGGTGGCTGAAGCTTTCTTT.

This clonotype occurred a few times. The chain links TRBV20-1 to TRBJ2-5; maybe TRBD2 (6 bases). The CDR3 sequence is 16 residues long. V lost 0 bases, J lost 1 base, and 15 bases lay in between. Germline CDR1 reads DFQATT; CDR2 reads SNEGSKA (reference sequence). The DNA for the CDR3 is TGCAGTGCTAGAGATCATCGGAGGGGACTCCAAGAGACCCAGTACTTC. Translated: CSARDHRRGLQETQYF.

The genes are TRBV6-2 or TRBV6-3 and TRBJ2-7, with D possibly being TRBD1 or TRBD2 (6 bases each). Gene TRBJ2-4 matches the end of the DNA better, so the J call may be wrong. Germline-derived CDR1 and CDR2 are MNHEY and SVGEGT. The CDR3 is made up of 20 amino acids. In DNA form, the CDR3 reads TGTGCCAGCAGTTACTCTGGGGGCCTCCTGGGGGGAATGGCCAAAAACATTCAGTACTTC. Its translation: CASSYSGGLLGGMAKNIQYF.

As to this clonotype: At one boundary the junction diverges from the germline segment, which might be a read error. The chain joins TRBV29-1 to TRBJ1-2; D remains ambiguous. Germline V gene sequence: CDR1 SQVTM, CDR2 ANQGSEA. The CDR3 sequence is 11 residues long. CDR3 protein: CGVGSGHGYTF. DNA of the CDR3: TGCGGCGTTGGTTCAGGCCATGGCTACACCTTC.

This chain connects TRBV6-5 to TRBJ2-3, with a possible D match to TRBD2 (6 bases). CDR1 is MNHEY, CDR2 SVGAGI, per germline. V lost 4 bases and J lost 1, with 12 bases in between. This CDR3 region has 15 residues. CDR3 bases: TGTGCCAGCAGTTGCTTAGGGGAGGGCACAGATACGCAGTATTTT. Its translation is CASSCLGEGTDTQYF.

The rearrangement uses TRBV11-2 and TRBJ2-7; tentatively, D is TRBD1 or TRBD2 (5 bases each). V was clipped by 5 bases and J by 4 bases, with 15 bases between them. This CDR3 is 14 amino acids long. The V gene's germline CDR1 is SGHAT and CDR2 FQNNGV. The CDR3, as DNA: TGTGCCAGCAGCCGGACACCGGGGTTGTACGAGCAGTACTTC. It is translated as CASSRTPGLYEQYF.

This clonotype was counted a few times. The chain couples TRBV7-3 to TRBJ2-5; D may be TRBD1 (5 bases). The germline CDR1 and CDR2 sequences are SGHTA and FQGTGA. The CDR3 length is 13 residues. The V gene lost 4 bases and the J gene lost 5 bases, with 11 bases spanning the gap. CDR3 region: CASSSQARETQYF. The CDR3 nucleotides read TGTGCCAGCAGCTCACAGGCGCGGGAGACCCAGTACTTC.

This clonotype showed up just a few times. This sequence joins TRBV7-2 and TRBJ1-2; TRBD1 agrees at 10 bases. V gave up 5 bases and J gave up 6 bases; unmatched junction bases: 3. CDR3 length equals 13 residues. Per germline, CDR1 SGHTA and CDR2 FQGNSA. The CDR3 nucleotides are TGTGCCAGCAGCATTGGACAGGGGGATGGCTACACCTTC. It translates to CASSIGQGDGYTF.

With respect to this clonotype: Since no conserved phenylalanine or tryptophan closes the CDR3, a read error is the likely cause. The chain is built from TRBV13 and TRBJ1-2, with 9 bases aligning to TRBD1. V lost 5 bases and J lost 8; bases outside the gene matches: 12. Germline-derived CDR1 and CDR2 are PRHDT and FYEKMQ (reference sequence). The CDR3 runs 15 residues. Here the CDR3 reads CASSTQTGGLGGYTL. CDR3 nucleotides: TGTGCCAGCAGCACCCAGACAGGGGGATTGGGGGGCTACACCTTG.

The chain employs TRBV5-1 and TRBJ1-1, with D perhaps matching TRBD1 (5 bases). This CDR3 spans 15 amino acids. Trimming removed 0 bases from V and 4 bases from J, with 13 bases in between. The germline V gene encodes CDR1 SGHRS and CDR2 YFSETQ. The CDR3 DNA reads TGCGCCAGCAGCTTGGGGGCAGGGAGCGTCACTGAAGCTTTCTTT. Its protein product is CASSLGAGSVTEAFF.

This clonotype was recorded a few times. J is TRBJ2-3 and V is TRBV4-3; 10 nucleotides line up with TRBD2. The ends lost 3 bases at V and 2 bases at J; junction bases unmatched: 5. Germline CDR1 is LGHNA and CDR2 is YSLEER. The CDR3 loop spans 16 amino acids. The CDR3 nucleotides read TGCGCCAGCAGCCAGAGCGGGGGGGTTAACACAGATACGCAGTATTTT. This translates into CASSQSGGVNTDTQYF.

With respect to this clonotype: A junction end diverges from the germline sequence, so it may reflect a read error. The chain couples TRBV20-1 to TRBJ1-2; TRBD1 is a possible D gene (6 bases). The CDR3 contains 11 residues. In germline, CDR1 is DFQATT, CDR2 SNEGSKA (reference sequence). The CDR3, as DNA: TGCAGTACTAGCCCAGGGGTCGGCTACACCTTC. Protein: CSTSPGVGYTF.

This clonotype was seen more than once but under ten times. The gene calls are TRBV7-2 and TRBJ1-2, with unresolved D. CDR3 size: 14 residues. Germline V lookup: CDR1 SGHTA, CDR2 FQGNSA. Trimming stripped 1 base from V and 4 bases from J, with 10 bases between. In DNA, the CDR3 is TGTGCCAGCAGCTTAGTGCCGGAGGGCTATGGCTACACCTTC. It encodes CASSLVPEGYGYTF.

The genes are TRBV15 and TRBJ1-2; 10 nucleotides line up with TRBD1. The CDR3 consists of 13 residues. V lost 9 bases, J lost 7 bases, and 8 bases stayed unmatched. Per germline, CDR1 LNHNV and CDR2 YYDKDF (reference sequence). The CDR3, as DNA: TGTGCCACAAACACCGGGACAGGGGTTGGCTACACCTTC. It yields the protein CATNTGTGVGYTF.

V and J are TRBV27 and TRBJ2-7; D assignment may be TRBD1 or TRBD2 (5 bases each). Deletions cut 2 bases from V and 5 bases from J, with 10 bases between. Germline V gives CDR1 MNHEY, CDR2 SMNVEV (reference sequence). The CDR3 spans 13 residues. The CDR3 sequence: CASSLGEGHEQYF. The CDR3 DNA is TGTGCCAGCAGTTTAGGTGAGGGGCACGAGCAGTACTTC.